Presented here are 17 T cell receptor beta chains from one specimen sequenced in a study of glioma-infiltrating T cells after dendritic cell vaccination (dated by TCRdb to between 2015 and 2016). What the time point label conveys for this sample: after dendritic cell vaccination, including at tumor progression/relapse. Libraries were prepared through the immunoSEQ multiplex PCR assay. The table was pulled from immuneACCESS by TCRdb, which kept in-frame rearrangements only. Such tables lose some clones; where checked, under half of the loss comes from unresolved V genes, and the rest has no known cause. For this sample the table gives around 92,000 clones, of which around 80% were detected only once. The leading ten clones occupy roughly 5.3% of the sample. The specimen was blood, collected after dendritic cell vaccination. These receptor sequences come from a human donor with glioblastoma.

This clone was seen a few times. The CDR3: CARTFLRSGRKNTGELFF. DNA for the CDR3: TGCGCCAGAACATTCCTTCGTAGCGGGAGAAAGAACACCGGGGAGCTGTTTTTT. This chain links TRBV10-1 with TRBJ2-2; 9 bases fit TRBD2. The germline V gene encodes CDR1 WNHNN and CDR2 SYGVQD (reference sequence). V lost 9 bases to trimming and J lost 1 base; unmatched junction nucleotides: 15. The CDR3 consists of 18 residues.

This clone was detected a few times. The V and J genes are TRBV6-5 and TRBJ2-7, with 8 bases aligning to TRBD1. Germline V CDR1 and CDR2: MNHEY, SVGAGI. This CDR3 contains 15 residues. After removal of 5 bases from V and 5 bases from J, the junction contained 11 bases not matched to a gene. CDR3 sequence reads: CASSAGQGASNEQYF. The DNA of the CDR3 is TGTGCCAGCAGTGCTGGGCAGGGGGCTAGTAACGAGCAGTACTTC.

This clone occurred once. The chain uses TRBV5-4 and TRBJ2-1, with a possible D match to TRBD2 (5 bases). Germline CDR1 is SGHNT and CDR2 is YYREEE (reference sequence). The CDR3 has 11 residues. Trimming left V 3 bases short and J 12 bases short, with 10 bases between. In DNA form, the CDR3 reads TGTGCCAGCAGCTCTCAGGACTTGCAGTTCTTC. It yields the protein CASSSQDLQFF. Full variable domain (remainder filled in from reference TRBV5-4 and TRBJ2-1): ETGVTQSPTHLIKTRGQQVTLRCSSQSGHNTVSWYQQALGQGPQFIFQYYREEENGRGNFPPRFSGLQFPNYSSELNVNALELDDSALYLCASSSQDLQFFGPGTRLTVL.

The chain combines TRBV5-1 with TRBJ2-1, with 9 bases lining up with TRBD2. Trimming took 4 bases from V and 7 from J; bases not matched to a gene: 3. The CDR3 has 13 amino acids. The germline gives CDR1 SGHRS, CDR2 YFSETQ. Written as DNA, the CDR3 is TGCGCCAGCAGCACGGGACTAGCTAATGAGCAGTTCTTC. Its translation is CASSTGLANEQFF.

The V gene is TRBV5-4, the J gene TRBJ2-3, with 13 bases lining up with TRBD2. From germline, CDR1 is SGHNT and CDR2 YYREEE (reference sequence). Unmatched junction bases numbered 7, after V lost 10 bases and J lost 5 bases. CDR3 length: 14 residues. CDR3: CAGGLAGVQDTQYF. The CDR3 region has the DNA TGTGCCGGCGGACTAGCGGGAGTACAAGATACGCAGTATTTT.

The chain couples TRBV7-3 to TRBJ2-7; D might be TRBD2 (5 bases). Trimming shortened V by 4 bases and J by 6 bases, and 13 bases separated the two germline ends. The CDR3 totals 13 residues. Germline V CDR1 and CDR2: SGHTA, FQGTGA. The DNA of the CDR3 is TGTGCCAGCAGCTACCGAGCCCGGGGCGAGCAGTACTTC. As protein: CASSYRARGEQYF.

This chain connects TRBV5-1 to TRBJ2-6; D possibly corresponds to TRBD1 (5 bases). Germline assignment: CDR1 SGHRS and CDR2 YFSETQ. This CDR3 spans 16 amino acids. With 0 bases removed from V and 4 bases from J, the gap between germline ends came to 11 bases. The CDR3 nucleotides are TGCGCCAGCAGCTTGGTACCAGGGCCCGGGGCCAACGTCCTGACTTTC. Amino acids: CASSLVPGPGANVLTF.

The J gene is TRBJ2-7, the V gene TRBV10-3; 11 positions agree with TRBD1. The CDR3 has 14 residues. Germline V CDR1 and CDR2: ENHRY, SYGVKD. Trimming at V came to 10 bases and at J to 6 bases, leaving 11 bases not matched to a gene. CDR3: CATAWTGGGGEQYF. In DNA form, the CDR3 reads TGTGCCACCGCCTGGACAGGGGGCGGCGGCGAGCAGTACTTC.

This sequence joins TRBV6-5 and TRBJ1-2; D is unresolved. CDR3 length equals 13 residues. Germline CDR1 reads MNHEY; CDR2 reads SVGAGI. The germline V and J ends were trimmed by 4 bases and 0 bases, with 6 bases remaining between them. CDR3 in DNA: TGTGCCAGCAGTTTGATAGCTAACTATGGCTACACCTTC. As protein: CASSLIANYGYTF.

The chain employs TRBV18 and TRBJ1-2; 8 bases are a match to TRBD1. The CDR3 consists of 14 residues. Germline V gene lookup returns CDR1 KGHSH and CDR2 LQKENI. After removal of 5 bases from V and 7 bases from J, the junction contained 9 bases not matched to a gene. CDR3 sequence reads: CASSADRGGFGYTF. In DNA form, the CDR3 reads TGTGCCAGCTCAGCCGACAGGGGTGGCTTTGGCTACACCTTC.

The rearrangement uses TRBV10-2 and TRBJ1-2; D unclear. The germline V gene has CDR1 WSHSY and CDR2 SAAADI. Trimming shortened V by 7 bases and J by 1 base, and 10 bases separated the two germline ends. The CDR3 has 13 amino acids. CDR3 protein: CASTFGGNYGYTF. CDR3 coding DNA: TGCGCCAGCACCTTCGGTGGTAACTATGGCTACACCTTC.

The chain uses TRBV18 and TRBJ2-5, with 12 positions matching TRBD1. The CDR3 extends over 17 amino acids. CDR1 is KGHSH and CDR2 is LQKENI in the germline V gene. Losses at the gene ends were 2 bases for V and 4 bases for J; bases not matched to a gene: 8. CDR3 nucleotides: TGTGCCAGCTCACCAGGTTCACCGGGACAGGGGGCAGAGACCCAGTACTTC. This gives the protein CASSPGSPGQGAETQYF.

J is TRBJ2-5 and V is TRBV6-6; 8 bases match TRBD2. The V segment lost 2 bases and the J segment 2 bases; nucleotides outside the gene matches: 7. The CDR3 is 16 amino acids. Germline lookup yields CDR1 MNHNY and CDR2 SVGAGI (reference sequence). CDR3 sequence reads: CASSYPPTGGQETQYF. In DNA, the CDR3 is TGTGCCAGCAGTTACCCTCCGACGGGGGGGCAAGAGACCCAGTACTTC.

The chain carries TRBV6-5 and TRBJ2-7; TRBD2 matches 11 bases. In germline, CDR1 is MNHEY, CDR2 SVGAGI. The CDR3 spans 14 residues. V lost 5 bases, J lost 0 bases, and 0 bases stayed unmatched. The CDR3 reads CASSTSGSSYEQYF. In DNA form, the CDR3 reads TGTGCCAGCAGTACTAGCGGGAGCTCCTACGAGCAGTACTTC.

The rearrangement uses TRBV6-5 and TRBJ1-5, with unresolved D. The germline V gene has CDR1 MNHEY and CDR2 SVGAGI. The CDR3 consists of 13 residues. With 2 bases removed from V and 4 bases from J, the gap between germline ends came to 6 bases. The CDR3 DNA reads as TGTGCCAGCAGTTACAGCCAAAATCAGCCCCAGCATTTT. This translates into CASSYSQNQPQHF.

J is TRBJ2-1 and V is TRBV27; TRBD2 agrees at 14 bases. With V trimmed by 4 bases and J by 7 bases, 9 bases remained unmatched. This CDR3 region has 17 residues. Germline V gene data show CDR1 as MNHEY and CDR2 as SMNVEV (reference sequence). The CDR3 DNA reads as TGTGCCAGCAGTTCTCGACTAGCGGGAGGGCCTTATAATGAGCAGTTCTTC. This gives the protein CASSSRLAGGPYNEQFF.

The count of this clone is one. Written as DNA, the CDR3 is TGTGCCAGTACCTCAGCGGGAGTTCCCTACGAGCAGTACTTC. As protein: CASTSAGVPYEQYF. This chain connects TRBV19 to TRBJ2-7; 8 positions agree with TRBD2. Germline loops: CDR1 LNHDA, CDR2 SQIVND (reference sequence). This CDR3 contains 14 residues. The V segment lost 7 bases and the J segment 2 bases; nucleotides outside the gene matches: 7.